This TCR beta chain is drawn from a study of T-cell memory formation after mild COVID-19. It was 5'RACE with constant-segment primers that produced the TCR alpha and TCR beta cDNA libraries, which carried sample barcodes and UMIs. TCRdb re-analysed the 5' RACE reads in MiXCR, keeping a single row per CDR3 protein. Of approximately 340,000 distinct CDR3 sequences in the sample, around 13% are singletons; the top ten hold about a fifth. Of note for this clonotype: Its specificity is not known.

Study-level findings and limits: A subset of responding clones appeared in pre-infection memory, suggesting cross-reactive memory joined.

The receptor comes from a man between 18 and 35 years old who had mild COVID-19 (a few samples of this study predate the infection). Cell type and time point are not known. Material for sequencing was PBMCs or a T cell subset sorted from them (not recorded which).

The CDR3 is CASSSVGSGANVLTF. The CDR3 coding sequence is TGTGCCAGCAGCTCGGTGGGCTCTGGGGCCAACGTCCTGACTTTC. This rearrangement joins TRBV12-3 or TRBV12-4 to TRBJ2-6; D uncertain. The germline V and J ends were trimmed by 6 bases and 0 bases, with 9 bases remaining between them. The CDR3 sequence is 15 residues long.